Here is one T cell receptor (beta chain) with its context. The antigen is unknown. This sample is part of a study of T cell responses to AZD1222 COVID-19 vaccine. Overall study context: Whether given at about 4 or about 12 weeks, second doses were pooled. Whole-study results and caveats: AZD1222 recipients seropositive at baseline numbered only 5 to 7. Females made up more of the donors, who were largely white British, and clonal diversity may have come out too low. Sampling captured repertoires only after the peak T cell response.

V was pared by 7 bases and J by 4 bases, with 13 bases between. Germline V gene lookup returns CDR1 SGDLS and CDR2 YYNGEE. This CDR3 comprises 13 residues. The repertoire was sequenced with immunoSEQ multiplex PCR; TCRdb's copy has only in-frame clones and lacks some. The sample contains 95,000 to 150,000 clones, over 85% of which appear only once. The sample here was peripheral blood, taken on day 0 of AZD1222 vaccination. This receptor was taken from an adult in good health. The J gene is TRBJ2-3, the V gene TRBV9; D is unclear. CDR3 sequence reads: CASGESVPDTQYF. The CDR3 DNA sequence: TGTGCCAGCGGGGAAAGCGTCCCAGATACGCAGTATTTT.